These 5 T cell receptor beta chains came from one sample sequenced in a study of beta chain features in type 1 diabetes (dated by TCRdb to the late 2010s). To prepare the library, the immunoSEQ multiplex PCR assay was applied. The entire isolated RNA was reverse transcribed using the High Capacity cDNA Reverse Transcription Kit, and thus expressed TCRB transcripts were sequenced. TCRdb obtained this table from immuneACCESS and retained in-frame rearrangements with V and J assigned. These tables miss some clones; where compared with another copy, unresolved V genes account for less than half of the shortfall, and the remainder is unexplained. This sample has 350,000 to 400,000 clones in its table, and less than 15% of those were observed once. More than 0.015% of the sample is held by the ten biggest clonotypes. The specimen was naive CD4+ T cells from blood. The cell subset or site label corresponds to: true naive CD4+ T cells. These receptors were obtained from a woman aged 18-29 years in good health.

This clone was seen only a few times. The junction differs from germline at one of its ends, possibly a read error. The chain employs TRBV28 and TRBJ2-7, with 7 bases fitting TRBD1. Looked up from germline, CDR1 is MDHEN and CDR2 is SYDVKM. The CDR3 is made up of 14 amino acids. CDR3 protein: CASSLGTDLYGQYF. CDR3 sequence (DNA): TGTGCCAGCAGCCTCGGGACAGATCTCTACGGGCAGTACTTC.

The gene calls are TRBV4-3 and TRBJ1-1; D not certain. CDR1 is LGHNA, CDR2 YSLEER, per germline. Trimming cost V 0 bases and J 11 bases, with 13 bases left between them. The CDR3 consists of 13 residues. CDR3 protein: CASSQDFWAGAFF. The CDR3 DNA reads as TGCGCCAGCAGCCAAGATTTCTGGGCGGGGGCTTTCTTT.

For this clone: One end of the junction varies from germline; a read error may be responsible. V is TRBV7-9 and J is TRBJ2-1; maybe TRBD1 (6 bases). Germline loops: CDR1 SEHNR, CDR2 FQNEAQ (reference sequence). The CDR3 covers 13 residues. The CDR3 nucleotides read TGTGCCAGCCCTTCCGAAGGGGGTTCCGCCGAAGTCTTC. Protein sequence: CASPSEGGSAEVF.

V usage is TRBV9 and J usage is TRBJ2-7; 10 bases map to TRBD2. The germline V gene has CDR1 SGDLS and CDR2 YYNGEE. After removal of 3 bases from V and 4 bases from J, the junction contained 4 bases not matched to a gene. The CDR3 is 14 residues long. The CDR3 region has the DNA TGTGCCAGCAGCGCGGCTAGCGGGAGTTACGAGCAGTACTTC. The encoded protein is CASSAASGSYEQYF.

The gene calls are TRBV7-2 and TRBJ2-7, with 10 bases lining up with TRBD1. The germline CDR1 and CDR2 sequences are SGHTA and FQGNSA. Germline trimming cut 0 bases from V and 1 base from J; bases unmatched to any gene: 9. This CDR3 comprises 18 residues. This CDR3 reads CASSLALRTGGSSYEQYF. The CDR3 region has the DNA TGTGCCAGCAGCTTAGCGCTCCGGACAGGGGGGTCTTCCTACGAGCAGTACTTC.